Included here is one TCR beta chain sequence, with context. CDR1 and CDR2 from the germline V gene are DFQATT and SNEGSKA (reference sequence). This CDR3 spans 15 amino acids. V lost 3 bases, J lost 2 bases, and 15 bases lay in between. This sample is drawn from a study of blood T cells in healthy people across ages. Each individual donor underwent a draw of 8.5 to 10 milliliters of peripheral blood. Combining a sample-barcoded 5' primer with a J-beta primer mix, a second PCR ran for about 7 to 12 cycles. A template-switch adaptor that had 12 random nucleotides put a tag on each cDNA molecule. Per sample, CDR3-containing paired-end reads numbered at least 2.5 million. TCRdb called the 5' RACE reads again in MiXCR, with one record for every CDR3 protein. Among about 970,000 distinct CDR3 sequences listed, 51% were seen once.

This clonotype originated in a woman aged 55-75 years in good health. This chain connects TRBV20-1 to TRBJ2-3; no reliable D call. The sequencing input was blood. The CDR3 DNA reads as TGCAGTGCTAGTCGAGCCGGAAGGGACACAGATACGCAGTATTTT. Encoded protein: CSASRAGRDTDTQYF.